This T cell receptor (beta chain) was captured in a study of regulatory T cells in long-lasting Graves disease. The study's findings and limits: With persistent disease, TRBV28, TRBJ1-2 and TRBJ2-5 were the favored segments.

Researchers made TCR beta libraries by using iRepertoire HTBI primers and running Arm-PCR on CDR3 regions. TCRdb re-called the multiplex PCR reads with MiXCR, one entry per CDR3 protein. The repertoire holds roughly 610,000 distinct CDR3 sequences, with 16% as singletons. This clonotype was counted many times. Its antigen is as yet unknown. From germline, CDR1 is MNHNS and CDR2 SASEGT. This CDR3 comprises 15 residues. Trimming pared 8 bases from V and 0 bases from J, leaving 13 bases between. Time point described: newly diagnosed GD, antithyroid drugs for less than 3 months. Following extraction of RNA from PBMCs, that RNA was used to make the TCR library. The patients were enrolled through endocrinology in Xi'an, China. This sample also belongs to another study, concerning T cells in Graves' hyperthyroidism and ophthalmopathy. This second report adds: Graves' hyperthyroidism was deemed stable given no ophthalmopathy progression within 18 months. Researchers ran a first-round RT-PCR on the TCR CDR3 using the HTBI primer set.

This clonotype was sampled from a woman aged 30 to 39 with Graves disease. The chain links TRBV6-1 to TRBJ1-4; TRBD1 is a possible D gene (5 bases). This specimen was peripheral blood mononuclear cells (PBMCs), taken at new diagnosis, from a patient treated with antithyroid drugs. CDR3 sequence: CASRGALPTNEKLFF. CDR3 DNA sequence: TGTGCCAGCCGAGGGGCGCTCCCAACTAATGAAAAACTGTTTTTT.